The 2 T cell receptor beta chains presented below share a single source sample, sequenced in a study of post-analysis software for immune sequencing data. Study findings and constraints: With TRBV5-6, TRBV5-1 and TRBV20-1 included, about five TRBV segments were more frequent in patients than in controls.

These receptors have no known antigen. Unique molecular identifiers had been added to the TCR beta cDNA libraries. TCRdb processed the PCR reads anew with MiXCR; each CDR3 protein has one entry. The data show 650,000 to 850,000 distinct CDR3 sequences, under 60% seen once. Source material: blood. Source of these receptors: a girl under 18 with multiple sclerosis.

The chain joins TRBV7-3 to TRBJ2-1; 10 bases match TRBD2. CDR1 is SGHTA and CDR2 is FQGTGA in the germline V gene. The CDR3 has 16 residues. The V gene end was trimmed by 1 base and the J gene end by 4 bases; junction bases not matched to a gene: 4. The CDR3 sequence is CASSLIGTSVYNEQFF. The DNA of the CDR3 is TGTGCCAGCAGCTTAATCGGGACTAGCGTATACAATGAGCAGTTCTTC.

This clonotype was counted only a few times. The chain links TRBV7-2 to TRBJ2-7; D gene unclear. Trimming took off 5 bases at V and 7 bases at J, with 24 bases between the two ends. This CDR3 is built from 16 residues. Germline V gene lookup returns CDR1 SGHTA and CDR2 FQGNSA. CDR3 DNA sequence: TGTGCCAGCAGCCTCTCCCTAGACCCCGTTTACAATGAGCAGTACTTC. Translated: CASSLSLDPVYNEQYF.